This TCR beta chain was profiled in a study of human T cells and chemical hapten exposure. Time point here: pre-sensitization, week 0. The sample's treatment: therapeutic diphenylcyclopropenone sensitization with weekly scalp DPC. MiXCR, applied by TCRdb to the RACE reads, yields one record per CDR3 protein. The sample records more than 300,000 distinct CDR3 sequences, roughly 5% being singletons. The sequences come from whole blood, collected in connection with sensitization to the hapten diphenylcyclopropenone (DPC). The sequence derives from a woman between 50 and 59 years old with alopecia areata. Some clones in this sample may be carry-over from other donors' samples.

The CDR3 is CSARLAGPYEQYF. Written as DNA, the CDR3 is TGCAGTGCGAGACTAGCGGGACCCTACGAGCAGTACTTC. This chain joins TRBV20-1 and TRBJ2-7; TRBD2 matches at 11 bases. The CDR3 totals 13 residues. The V segment lost 6 bases and the J segment 2 bases; nucleotides outside the gene matches: 3. Germline assignment: CDR1 DFQATT and CDR2 SNEGSKA (reference sequence).